This T cell receptor (beta chain) emerged from a study of T cells in localized non-small cell lung cancer. This table comes from immunoSEQ multiplex PCR, and its TCRdb copy is limited to in-frame clones, with some not included. The profile shows about 1,500 clones, roughly 35% of them singletons. Per the germline V gene, CDR1 is MDHEN and CDR2 is SYDVKM. The trim removed 4 bases at V and 1 base at J, leaving 5 bases unmatched. CDR3 length: 15 residues. Sequenced material: lung tumor tissue, taken before any cancer treatment. The source of this sequence is a female donor of 60 years or more with stage II lung adenocarcinoma. This chain joins TRBV28 and TRBJ1-1; TRBD1 agrees at 8 bases. CDR3 in DNA: TGTGCCAGCAGTTCGACCGGGACAGGGAACACTGAAGCTTTCTTT. Protein: CASSSTGTGNTEAFF.